This T cell receptor beta chain was documented in a study of T cell clonotyping in hematopoietic cell transplantation. Method: immunoSEQ multiplex PCR; TCRdb's copy keeps in-frame clones and lacks some. Among several thousand clones, 75% to 80% were seen once, and the ten largest hold 16%. The CDR3 has 15 residues. Germline V gene lookup returns CDR1 MNHEY and CDR2 SVGAGI. Trimming stripped 6 bases from V and 0 bases from J, with 12 bases between. The source material was PBMCs, sampled 180 days after allogeneic stem cell transplant. The TCR originated in a male patient in his 40s who had an allogeneic stem cell transplant from a related donor, so the T cells may come from the graft donor. Some clones in this sample may be carry-over from other donors' samples. V gene TRBV6-5 combines with J gene TRBJ2-1, with D possibly being TRBD2 (6 bases). The CDR3 nucleotides read TGTGCCAGCAGGTTCCTAGCGAGCTCCTACAATGAGCAGTTCTTC. This encodes CASRFLASSYNEQFF.